This T cell receptor (beta chain) is drawn from a study of identical twins (TCRdb year 2016). Notes on the research overall: TCR alpha and beta repertoires from monozygotic twins, unrelated adults of various ages and cord blood were deep-sequenced to test whether fetal clonotypes persist. Replicate twin experiments were performed at different times using different library preparation protocols to rule out contamination.

The protocol used for the library was 5' RACE. Data came from an Illumina HiSeq 2000. Template switching introduced a universal primer binding site; the final cDNA contained a unique molecular identifier, enabling accurate counting of TCR cDNA molecules. First-strand cDNA for TCR alpha and beta chains was synthesized from specific primers in the conserved constant-segment region. Each cDNA library was double barcoded, with a SMART-Mk sample barcode plus Illumina barcodes, to control for contamination. TruSeq adapter sequences, together with Illumina sample barcodes, were added in two successive PCR steps. Sequencing of the TCR alpha and beta cDNA libraries was done on the Illumina HiSeq platform using custom primers. The original pipeline was this. MiGEC was used to process raw reads and extract unique molecular identifiers, and MiXCR was used to find CDR3 positions. Recombination models were inferred per individual with the repgenHMM and IGoR tools using an EM algorithm. Shared clonotypes were analyzed with the tcR package in R, and sharing was normalized by the product of cloneset sizes. To study raw recombination free of thymic and clonal selection effects, out-of-frame nonproductive sequences were analyzed. In-frame beta chains were kept once TCRdb had trimmed the public reads at Q25 with fastp and called clones with MiXCR. Identical CDR3 protein sequences are pooled into one entry, listed with their most common genes and DNA. TCRdb's processing, not the study's, gives the V and J calls here. The sample table holds around 250,000 distinct CDR3 sequences, of which 5% to 7% were seen once. The top ten clones comprise about 14% of the sample.

All donors were healthy Caucasians. The twin cohort consisted of three pairs of female monozygotic twins, all aged about 18 to 30 years. CD4+ and CD8+ T cell populations were isolated with positive isolation kits from Invitrogen. The CDR3 runs 16 residues from the cysteine to the phenylalanine. The CDR3 DNA has 48 bases and is translated from base 1. From a lookup of the germline V gene, CDR1 and CDR2 are SGHNT and YENEEA. Trimming costs V 5 bases and J 3 bases, and their ends lie 19 bases apart. Note on this clonotype: The antigen it binds to is not known. One base away there is no much larger clone; base qualities are not given.

What the authors observed across the whole study: Invariant T cells such as MAIT and iNKT could partly confound zero-insertion analyses, though diverse VJ usage argued against this for most clonotypes. Out-of-frame TCR alpha sequences shared between twins showed an excess of low generation-probability sequences compared with coincidental sharing between unrelated individuals. In monozygotic twins, recombination models systematically underestimated out-of-frame TCR alpha sharing, but the models matched the sharing seen between unrelated individuals. Because the same donors could not be followed over many years, conclusions were based on cross-sectional statistical analysis. Fewer insertions were carried by abundant cord blood beta clonotypes, a similar but weaker trend appeared in young adult naive repertoires, and no such trend appeared in memory repertoires. A weaker excess of twin sharing was found in beta out-of-frame sequences because the signal-to-noise ratio was lowered by fewer shared sequences.

This same sample was also part of a study on T cells expressing NK-cell markers. As the second publication notes: In sorted CD3+CD56+NKG2C+, CD3+CD56+NKG2C- and CD3+CD56-NKG2C+ T-cell subsets from several donors, TCR beta-chain repertoires were profiled. Among the eight sequenced donors, seven were HCMV-seropositive and one was HCMV-seronegative. In several experiments an anti-gammadeltaTCR antibody was added to restrict sorting to alphabetaTCR-expressing T cells. In several donors, the dominant CD3+CD56+NKG2C+ clonotypes ranked among the top 10 CD8+ clonotypes, making up roughly 1.0-8% of CD8+ T cells. Those dominant clonotypes were again the most abundant among CD3+CD56-NKG2C+ cells in a handful of donors, at about 28.3-60.1%. Whether the expanded NKG2C-expressing T cell clones were specific for HCMV antigens remained unclear. The study sequenced eight donors, all healthy volunteers chosen at random: three men and five women. HCMV serostatus was determined by detecting HCMV-specific IgG in serum with a commercial ELISA kit. MIGEC handled demultiplexing of the reads and grouping by UMI, while MiTCR was used to assemble and quantify clonotypes. Only TCR cDNA sequences supported by at least two reads were kept to exclude erroneous sequences. The tcR package was used for downstream repertoire analysis, and clonotypes were matched across fractions by CDR3 nucleotide sequence plus V segment. VDJmatch was used to annotate antigen specificity against VDJdb, with one amino acid substitution in CDR3 permitted.

The sequencing sample was made of CD8+ T cells sorted from blood. The sequence is built from TRBV11-3 and TRBJ1-1, with the D gene too uncertain to name. This TCR came from a young woman in good health. The nucleotides read TGTGCCAGCAGCCCCCGGACTGGTGGGAGGGACACTGAAGCTTTCTTT. The resulting protein is CASSPRTGGRDTEAFF.